This entry lists 18 T cell receptor beta chains sequenced from one sample in a study of cytomegalovirus exposure and HLA in healthy donors. The table came from immunoSEQ multiplex PCR; TCRdb's copy has only in-frame clones and leaves some out. The sample holds around 130,000 clones, almost 90% seen once. The sample comprised PBMCs. These receptors all come from a man aged 30-40 years in good health and CMV-seronegative.

The rearrangement uses TRBV7-9 and TRBJ1-4; TRBD1 might be the D (5 bases). CDR1 and CDR2 (germline): SEHNR, FQNEAQ (reference sequence). The V gene lost 2 bases and the J gene lost 5 bases, with 9 bases spanning the gap. The CDR3 has 14 amino acids. This chain's CDR3 is CASSLFQGNEKLFF. In DNA, the CDR3 is TGTGCCAGCAGCTTATTTCAGGGAAATGAAAAACTGTTTTTT.

The chain joins TRBV28 to TRBJ2-7; the match to TRBD2 covers 13 bases. Germline V gives CDR1 MDHEN, CDR2 SYDVKM. This CDR3 is 17 amino acids long. Trimming removed 6 bases from V and 2 bases from J; junction bases left unmatched: 10. The CDR3 reads CASRGTSGNFIAYEQYF. As DNA, the CDR3 is TGTGCCAGCAGGGGGACTAGCGGGAACTTTATCGCCTACGAGCAGTACTTC.

This rearrangement joins TRBV4-3 to TRBJ2-7; 7 bases align to TRBD2. Trimming took 4 bases from V and 6 from J; bases not matched to a gene: 15. The CDR3 extends over 16 amino acids. Looked up from germline, CDR1 is LGHNA and CDR2 is YSLEER. The CDR3 loop reads CASSRESGISLSEQYF. CDR3 DNA: TGCGCCAGCAGCCGGGAGAGCGGGATATCTCTAAGCGAGCAGTACTTC.

This sequence joins TRBV9 and TRBJ2-5, with 8 bases fitting TRBD2. The J segment lost 1 base and the V segment lost 4 bases, leaving 3 bases of the junction unmatched. The CDR3 sequence is 14 residues long. The germline V gene encodes CDR1 SGDLS and CDR2 YYNGEE. CDR3 sequence: CASSLGTSQETQYF. CDR3 sequence (DNA): TGTGCCAGCAGCCTCGGGACTAGCCAAGAGACCCAGTACTTC.

V is TRBV30 and J is TRBJ2-5, with 7 positions matching TRBD1. Trimming at V came to 1 base and at J to 4 bases, leaving 9 bases not matched to a gene. Germline CDR1 GTSNPN, CDR2 SVGIG (reference sequence). The CDR3 is 15 amino acids. The CDR3 loop reads CAWSGRRGPRETQYF. The CDR3 coding sequence is TGTGCCTGGAGTGGAAGAAGGGGGCCGAGAGAGACCCAGTACTTC. The variable domain in full, completed from reference TRBV30 and TRBJ2-5, reads SQTIHQWPATLVQPVGSPLSLECTVEGTSNPNLYWYRQAAGRGLQLLFYSVGIGQISSEVPQNLSASRPQDRQFILSSKKLLLSDSGFYLCAWSGRRGPRETQYFGPGTRLLVL.

The genes are TRBV9 and TRBJ2-1; D is perhaps TRBD2 (5 bases). The germline V and J ends were trimmed by 0 bases and 8 bases, with 12 bases remaining between them. The germline V gene has CDR1 SGDLS and CDR2 YYNGEE. The CDR3 has 14 amino acids. The CDR3 loop is CASSVVASSDEQFF. The DNA of the CDR3 is TGTGCCAGCAGCGTAGTGGCTAGCAGCGATGAGCAGTTCTTC.

This chain uses TRBV10-3 with TRBJ2-2; 11 bases fit TRBD2. The CDR3 has 16 residues. J lost 6 bases, V lost 2 bases, and 5 bases had no gene match. Germline lookup yields CDR1 ENHRY and CDR2 SYGVKD. CDR3 amino acids: CAISETSGGLAGELFF. CDR3 DNA sequence: TGTGCCATCAGTGAGACTAGCGGGGGTCTAGCCGGGGAGCTGTTTTTT.

The rearrangement uses TRBV5-6 and TRBJ2-7; 12 bases fit TRBD2. Germline V gives CDR1 SGHDT, CDR2 YYEEEE. This CDR3 is built from 15 residues. V lost 0 bases, J lost 4 bases, and 2 bases stayed unmatched. This chain's CDR3 is CASSLGTSGTYEQYF. CDR3 nucleotide sequence: TGTGCCAGCAGCTTGGGGACTAGCGGGACATACGAGCAGTACTTC.

The CDR3 DNA reads as TGTGCCAGCAGTGACCGGACCAAAACTAGGAGCACTGAAGCTTTCTTT. Amino acids: CASSDRTKTRSTEAFF. The V call is TRBV25-1, the J call TRBJ1-1, with D uncertain. CDR1 is MGHDK and CDR2 is SYGVNS in the germline V gene. Trimming shortened V by 3 bases and J by 4 bases, and 18 bases separated the two germline ends. This CDR3 is 16 amino acids long.

J is TRBJ1-5 and V is TRBV7-7; D may be TRBD1 (5 bases). Germline lookup yields CDR1 SSHAT and CDR2 FNYEAQ (reference sequence). This CDR3 comprises 13 residues. V was clipped by 3 bases and J by 3 bases, with 6 bases between them. The CDR3, as DNA: TGTGCCAGCAGCTTGACAGACAATCAGCCCCAGCATTTT. It yields the protein CASSLTDNQPQHF.

This chain links TRBV5-1 with TRBJ2-2; the match to TRBD2 covers 9 bases. The CDR3 totals 17 residues. The J segment lost 7 bases and the V segment lost 1 base, leaving 11 bases of the junction unmatched. Germline CDR1 and CDR2: SGHRS and YFSETQ. The CDR3 region is CASSLLSAGGLDGELFF. The CDR3 region has the DNA TGCGCCAGCAGCTTGTTGTCCGCGGGAGGGCTCGACGGGGAGCTGTTTTTT.

V and J are TRBV19 and TRBJ2-3; a possible D gene is TRBD1 (7 bases). V lost 5 bases and J 3 bases, leaving 18 bases between the germline ends. CDR1 and CDR2 from the germline V gene are LNHDA and SQIVND (reference sequence). The length of the CDR3 is 16 residues. CDR3 in amino acids: CASSGGGAARTDTQYF. Here the CDR3 DNA reads TGTGCCAGTAGTGGAGGGGGCGCCGCGCGGACAGATACGCAGTATTTT.

The rearrangement links TRBV5-1 to TRBJ1-1; tentative D call: TRBD1 (6 bases). Trimming shortened V by 3 bases and J by 3 bases, and 9 bases separated the two germline ends. This CDR3 has 13 amino acids. Germline V gene data show CDR1 as SGHRS and CDR2 as YFSETQ. For the CDR3, the DNA is TGCGCCAGCAGCTGGGGGGGCTACACTGAAGCTTTCTTT. Amino acid sequence: CASSWGGYTEAFF.

The chain couples TRBV9 to TRBJ1-1; maybe TRBD1 (6 bases). The CDR3 consists of 14 residues. The V end lost 2 bases, the J end lost 4 bases, and 12 bases lay between the germline ends. Germline-derived CDR1 and CDR2 are SGDLS and YYNGEE. The CDR3 loop is CASSVEGQSTEAFF. CDR3 DNA sequence: TGTGCCAGCAGCGTGGAAGGACAGAGCACTGAAGCTTTCTTT.

This clone was detected once. This chain uses TRBV7-9 with TRBJ2-3; the D gene is possibly TRBD1 (6 bases). Germline loops: CDR1 SEHNR, CDR2 FQNEAQ (reference sequence). This CDR3 comprises 14 residues. The V gene lost 8 bases and the J gene lost 0 bases, with 12 bases spanning the gap. The CDR3 DNA reads TGTGCCAGCGCGGCAGGGGCGAGCACAGATACGCAGTATTTT. Residues: CASAAGASTDTQYF.

V and J are TRBV30 and TRBJ2-5; 7 bases are a match to TRBD2. Looked up from germline, CDR1 is GTSNPN and CDR2 is SVGIG (reference sequence). CDR3 length equals 14 residues. Losses at the gene ends were 0 bases for V and 4 bases for J; bases not matched to a gene: 5. CDR3 sequence reads: CAWSVGGKGETQYF. The CDR3 DNA follows: TGTGCCTGGAGTGTGGGGGGGAAAGGAGAGACCCAGTACTTC.

The sample holds one count of this clone. The gene calls are TRBV27 and TRBJ2-3, with D possibly being TRBD1 (5 bases). Trimming took 5 bases from V and 2 from J, leaving 14 bases between them. The CDR3 totals 15 residues. CDR1 and CDR2 (germline): MNHEY, SMNVEV (reference sequence). CDR3 amino acids: CASSPPGRLTDTQYF. CDR3 DNA: TGTGCCAGCAGTCCCCCAGGGCGGCTCACAGATACGCAGTATTTT.

The rearrangement joins TRBV6-5 to TRBJ1-2, with D unresolved. CDR3 length: 13 amino acids. Germline lookup yields CDR1 MNHEY and CDR2 SVGAGI. V was pared by 5 bases and J by 0 bases, with 7 bases between. The CDR3 region is CASSVLPNYGYTF. The CDR3, as DNA: TGTGCCAGCAGTGTACTCCCTAACTATGGCTACACCTTC.